This T cell receptor beta chain was obtained from a study of T cell repertoires in cytomegalovirus infection. Study details: Public signatures in TCR beta pointed to CMV infection and matching HLA type. General study findings and limits: Public TCR beta family frequency separated CMV-and-HLA carriers, including in an independent cohort. The ex vivo response showed dominance by HLA-C-restricted CMV-specific TCR beta clonotypes.

This clonotype was observed a handful of times. Antigen: not known. TCRdb re-called the reads with MiXCR, one entry per CDR3 protein. The data show 150,000 to 200,000 distinct CDR3 sequences, with approximately 28% seen just once and 31% held by the top ten. This clonotype was sampled from a human donor in good health (CMV status not recorded). Some clones in this sample may be carry-over from other donors' samples. Sequenced: PBMCs.

The CDR3 DNA reads TGTGCCAGCAGCTTGGACAGGGGCAGGGTCACTGAAGCTTTCTTT. Translating it yields CASSLDRGRVTEAFF. This chain connects TRBV7-2 to TRBJ1-1; 9 bases are shared with TRBD1. This CDR3 spans 15 amino acids. Germline V gene sequence: CDR1 SGHTA, CDR2 FQGNSA. V was pared by 3 bases and J by 4 bases, with 6 bases of the junction left unmatched.